A selection of T cell receptor beta chains follows, all from one sample in a study of blood T cell repertoires in COVID-19. Some clones are missing from TCRdb's copy, which holds only in-frame ones; the method was immunoSEQ multiplex PCR. The data show approximately 490,000 clones, roughly nine tenths seen once. The sample comprised PBMCs or T cells enriched from blood (not recorded which). Receptor source: a woman in her sixties or seventies who had recovered from COVID-19. Both conserved end residues are part of each CDR3. The order of the fields is V gene, clone size, J gene, D gene, CDR3 protein, CDR3 DNA. A D gene is named only where the DNA matches it firmly. Rows give clone size only sometimes, using once, few, many, or a class for an expanded clone.

>TRBV2|once|TRBJ1-2|.
CASSETRSGTF
TGTGCCAGCAGTGAGACTCGGTCAGGGACCTTC
>TRBV28|few|TRBJ1-5|.
CASSLSPQGQPQHF
TGTGCCAGCAGTTTGAGCCCTCAGGGTCAGCCCCAGCATTTT
>TRBV30|.|TRBJ1-5|TRBD1
CAWSLGTAMADSNQPQHF
TGTGCCTGGAGTCTCGGGACAGCTATGGCCGATAGCAATCAGCCCCAGCATTTT
>TRBV3-1/TRBV3-2|.|TRBJ2-3|.
CASSQGGGADTQYF
TGTGCCAGCAGCCAAGGCGGGGGCGCAGATACGCAGTATTTT
>TRBV27|.|TRBJ1-6|.
CASSPGGWFSPLHF
TGTGCCAGCAGTCCCGGAGGGTGGTTCTCACCCCTCCACTTT
>TRBV5-8|.|TRBJ1-6|TRBD1
CASSPRQGESPLHF
TGTGCCAGCAGCCCTCGACAGGGGGAATCACCCCTCCACTTT
>TRBV10-1|.|TRBJ1-2|.
CASSPTGGGYTF
TGCGCCAGCAGTCCGACAGGCGGCGGCTACACCTTC
>TRBV6-5|.|TRBJ1-2|TRBD1
CASRRQGANGYTF
TGTGCCAGCAGGCGACAGGGGGCGAATGGCTACACCTTC
>TRBV29-1|.|TRBJ1-5|.
CSVILYPNQPQHF
TGCAGCGTTATCCTGTATCCCAATCAGCCCCAGCATTTT
>TRBV9|.|TRBJ2-1|.
CASSVGNPRESSYNEQFF
TGTGCCAGCAGCGTAGGAAACCCCAGGGAAAGCTCCTACAATGAGCAGTTCTTC